This TCR beta chain was observed in a study of T-cell memory formation after mild COVID-19. TCRdb ran MiXCR on the 5' RACE reads and lists one entry per CDR3 protein. Found here are about 350,000 distinct CDR3 sequences, around 15% of them singletons; the top ten hold about a fifth. Study findings and constraints: Memory from before infection featured some responding clones, which suggests cross-reactive memory joined. Confirmation of SARS-CoV-2 specificity was lacking for second-wave clones peaking day 37.

There are a few counts of this clonotype. The antigen is undetermined. The source is a young man who had mild COVID-19 (a few samples of this study predate the infection). Cell type and time point are not known. Sequencing input: PBMCs or a T cell subset sorted from them (not recorded which).

The CDR3 DNA follows: TGTGCCAGCAGCTCCCCTTTCGCCCCCTCGGACACTGAAGCTTTCTTT. Encoded protein: CASSSPFAPSDTEAFF. The gene calls are TRBV5-6 and TRBJ1-1; no clear D gene. This CDR3 has 16 residues. Germline values: CDR1 SGHDT, CDR2 YYEEEE. V was pared by 3 bases and J by 3 bases, with 18 bases between. Combining the CDR3 with reference TRBV5-6 and TRBJ1-1 gives the whole variable domain DAGVTQSPTHLIKTRGQQVTLRCSPKSGHDTVSWYQQALGQGPQFIFQYYEEEERQRGNFPDRFSGHQFPNYSSELNVNALLLGDSALYLCASSSPFAPSDTEAFFGQGTRLTVV.